The 19 T cell receptor beta chains listed next were all sequenced from one sample in a study of blood T cells in healthy people across ages. A second PCR, run for about 7 to 11 cycles, used a sample-barcoded 5' primer plus a J-beta primer mix. In TCRdb, the 5' RACE reads were re-called with MiXCR into one record per CDR3 protein. The table includes around 2 million distinct CDR3 sequences, about two fifths detected once. The sequenced material came from blood. These receptors were taken from a human donor in good health.

V gene TRBV6-1 combines with J gene TRBJ1-4, with unresolved D. V lost 7 bases to trimming and J lost 8 bases, with 17 bases between them. The germline V gene encodes CDR1 MNHNS and CDR2 SASEGT. This CDR3 has 14 amino acids. The DNA of the CDR3 is TGTGCCAGCACAGGCGGGTGGGATGAGGAAAAACTGTTTTTT. Translating it yields CASTGGWDEEKLFF.

This clonotype appeared a few times. The chain has TRBV18 and TRBJ2-7; D gene unclear. The CDR3 runs to 13 residues. The ends were cut back, 3 bases at V and 6 bases at J, with 12 bases in the middle. CDR1 is KGHSH and CDR2 is LQKENI in the germline V gene. The CDR3: CASSPDFLTEQYF. The CDR3 DNA sequence: TGTGCCAGCTCACCCGATTTCCTAACCGAGCAGTACTTC.

This clonotype was seen more than once but under ten times. The chain has TRBV20-1 and TRBJ2-1; 11 nucleotides line up with TRBD2. The CDR3 is made up of 12 amino acids. The ends lost 5 bases at V and 14 bases at J; junction bases unmatched: 8. The germline V gene has CDR1 DFQATT and CDR2 SNEGSKA (reference sequence). The CDR3 here is CSAPGGTSGEFF. The CDR3 nucleotides read TGCAGTGCTCCGGGGGGGACTAGCGGAGAGTTCTTC.

This chain links TRBV4-1 with TRBJ2-1; 7 nucleotides match TRBD2. The germline V gene encodes CDR1 MGHRA and CDR2 YSYEKL. Unmatched junction bases numbered 8, after V lost 4 bases and J lost 5 bases. The CDR3 sequence is 15 residues long. DNA of the CDR3: TGCGCCAGCAGCCCCTACGGGGGGAGGAACAATGAGCAGTTCTTC. Amino acids: CASSPYGGRNNEQFF.

This clonotype was observed many times. One end of the junction fails to match germline, which may point to a read error. The rearrangement links TRBV5-1 to TRBJ2-1; possible D gene TRBD1, 6 bases. The CDR3 runs 15 residues. Germline V lookup: CDR1 SGHRS, CDR2 YFSETQ. The CDR3 bases are TGTGCCAGCAGCTTAGGGACAAGCTCCTACAATGAGCAGTTCTTC. It codes for CASSLGTSSYNEQFF.

The chain recombines TRBV20-1 with TRBJ2-7; TRBD1 aligns across 8 bases. The junction had 7 bases not matched to a gene; V was cut back by 3 bases and J by 6 bases. The germline CDR1 and CDR2 sequences are DFQATT and SNEGSKA (reference sequence). The CDR3 is 13 amino acids. CDR3 sequence reads: CSASRTGPGEQYF. CDR3 bases: TGCAGTGCTAGCCGGACAGGGCCGGGCGAGCAGTACTTC.

The CDR3 spells CSVGPMNNEQFF. The CDR3 DNA is TGCAGCGTCGGACCGATGAACAATGAGCAGTTCTTC. This rearrangement joins TRBV29-1 to TRBJ2-1; no clear D. Looked up from germline, CDR1 is SQVTM and CDR2 is ANQGSEA. V gave up 6 bases and J gave up 5 bases, with 11 bases separating them. The CDR3 has 12 residues.

V is TRBV9 and J is TRBJ2-1; D perhaps matches TRBD2 (7 bases). The CDR3 has 13 residues. The V gene's germline CDR1 is SGDLS and CDR2 YYNGEE. Trimming shortened V by 4 bases and J by 12 bases, and 17 bases separated the two germline ends. This CDR3 reads CASSMGGGGPQFF. In DNA, the CDR3 is TGTGCCAGCAGCATGGGAGGGGGGGGGCCGCAGTTCTTC.

This chain links TRBV4-3 with TRBJ1-6, with no clear D. The CDR3 length is 15 residues. V gave up 0 bases and J gave up 10 bases, with 13 bases separating them. Germline V gives CDR1 LGHNA, CDR2 YSLEER. In nucleotides, the CDR3 is TGCGCCAGCAGCCAAGATAAGGAATGGAAGTCACCCCTCCACTTT. Protein product: CASSQDKEWKSPLHF.

The chain combines TRBV7-9 with TRBJ2-4; D possibly corresponds to TRBD1 (6 bases). This CDR3 has 14 amino acids. Trimming took off 5 bases at V and 9 bases at J, with 17 bases between the two ends. Germline V CDR1 and CDR2: SEHNR, FQNEAQ (reference sequence). The CDR3 bases are TGTGCCAGCAGCACAACCCGGGACATTAGCATTCAGTACTTC. Its protein is CASSTTRDISIQYF.

This clonotype was observed many times. The rearrangement joins TRBV28 to TRBJ1-2; D is unresolved. CDR1 and CDR2 from the germline V gene are MDHEN and SYDVKM. V lost 6 bases to trimming and J lost 1 base, with 12 bases between them. The length of the CDR3 is 14 residues. The chain's CDR3 is CASRPAGLNYGYTF. The CDR3 nucleotides read TGTGCCAGCAGGCCTGCTGGTCTTAACTATGGCTACACCTTC.

As to this clonotype: A read error is possible here, since a much larger clone lies one base away. The chain recombines TRBV2 with TRBJ2-5; the D is unclear. Germline V gene lookup returns CDR1 SNHLY and CDR2 FYNNEI. This CDR3 is 13 amino acids long. V was pared by 10 bases and J by 3 bases, with 15 bases between. The CDR3 loop is CATQRDREETQYF. The CDR3 DNA is TGTGCCACCCAAAGAGATCGAGAAGAGACCCAGTACTTC.

Of note for this clonotype: The junction shows a germline mismatch at one end, possibly a read error. The rearrangement links TRBV7-2 to TRBJ1-2; D is uncertain. The CDR3 runs to 12 residues. CDR1 and CDR2 (germline): SGHTA, FQGNSA. In DNA, the CDR3 is TGTGCCGGCAGCCACTACAGCTATGGCTACACCTTC. It encodes CAGSHYSYGYTF.

The rearrangement uses TRBV19 and TRBJ2-5, with unresolved D. This CDR3 is 13 amino acids long. CDR1 and CDR2 from the germline V gene are LNHDA and SQIVND (reference sequence). The V and J ends lost 3 bases and 5 bases respectively, with 10 bases between them. The CDR3 nucleotides are TGTGCCAGTAGTATTCACCGGTCGGAGACCCAGTACTTC. Translated: CASSIHRSETQYF. Drawing the rest from reference TRBV19 and TRBJ2-5, the complete variable domain is DGGITQSPKYLFRKEGQNVTLSCEQNLNHDAMYWYRQDPGQGLRLIYYSQIVNDFQKGDIAEGYSVSREKKESFPLTVTSAQKNPTAFYLCASSIHRSETQYFGPGTRLLVL.

The table lists this clonotype with many counts. In DNA, the CDR3 is TGTGCCAGCAGTTTATTCAGGGGTTTCGAGGATAATTCACCCCTCCACTTT. It translates to CASSLFRGFEDNSPLHF. The chain links TRBV28 to TRBJ1-6, with D perhaps TRBD1 (6 bases). There are 17 residues in the CDR3. Between the trimmed V and J ends, which lost 1 base and 5 bases, there was a span of 15 bases. The V gene's germline CDR1 is MDHEN and CDR2 SYDVKM.

The chain combines TRBV10-3 with TRBJ1-1; no reliable D call. The CDR3 extends over 13 amino acids. Germline V lookup: CDR1 ENHRY, CDR2 SYGVKD. The V gene lost 7 bases and the J gene lost 1 base, with 10 bases spanning the gap. This CDR3 is CAINGPPNTEAFF. DNA for the CDR3: TGTGCCATCAACGGTCCGCCGAACACTGAAGCTTTCTTT.

The chain links TRBV18 to TRBJ1-2, with 9 bases fitting TRBD1. Trimming cost V 5 bases and J 2 bases; bases outside gene matches: 9. Germline V CDR1 and CDR2: KGHSH, LQKENI. This CDR3 region has 16 residues. The CDR3 region is CASSDISGTGNYGYTF. The CDR3 DNA reads as TGTGCCAGCTCAGACATTTCCGGGACAGGGAACTATGGCTACACCTTC.

The CDR3: CASQGSRDDGYTF. The CDR3 nucleotides are TGTGCCAGCCAGGGCAGTAGGGATGATGGCTACACCTTC. The gene calls are TRBV6-2 or TRBV6-3 and TRBJ1-2; the D gene is possibly TRBD1 (5 bases). CDR1 MNHEY and CDR2 SVGEGT come from the germline V gene. Deletions cut 8 bases from V and 6 bases from J, with 16 bases between. This CDR3 comprises 13 residues.

The rearrangement uses TRBV6-5 and TRBJ1-2; 9 bases are shared with TRBD1. V lost 7 bases, J lost 6 bases, and 6 bases stayed unmatched. Germline V gene sequence: CDR1 MNHEY, CDR2 SVGAGI. This CDR3 is built from 13 residues. Here the CDR3 reads CASTRTGGDGYTF. The CDR3 DNA reads as TGTGCCAGCACCAGAACAGGGGGCGATGGCTACACCTTC.